The 7 T cell receptor beta chains below all came from one sample that was sequenced in a study of shared clonotypes between healthy human individuals. The table came from immunoSEQ multiplex PCR; TCRdb's copy has only in-frame clones and leaves some out. This sample has some 2.1 million clones, with just under 95% found just once. CD45RO-negative, CCR7-selected cells formed the naive CD8 fraction, which excluded terminally differentiated effector memory CD45RA+ cells. Sequenced sample: naive CD8+ T cells sorted from blood. These receptors all stem from a man in his late teens or twenties in good health.

This chain joins TRBV2 and TRBJ1-4, with 8 positions matching TRBD1. Losses at the gene ends were 0 bases for V and 6 bases for J; bases not matched to a gene: 6. Germline V gene sequence: CDR1 SNHLY, CDR2 FYNNEI. The CDR3 has 16 amino acids. CDR3 nucleotide sequence: TGTGCCAGCAGTGAAGCGAGCAGGGGGCGAGATGAAAAACTGTTTTTT. As protein: CASSEASRGRDEKLFF.

The rearrangement links TRBV10-3 to TRBJ2-7; either TRBD1 or TRBD2 may supply D (6 bases each). V was cut by 4 bases and J by 1 base, with 20 bases left in between. This CDR3 is built from 17 residues. Germline V gene sequence: CDR1 ENHRY, CDR2 SYGVKD. This chain's CDR3 is CAISGGGTPAGSYEQYF. As DNA, the CDR3 is TGTGCCATCAGTGGAGGGGGGACACCGGCCGGTTCCTACGAGCAGTACTTC.

The V call is TRBV2, the J call TRBJ1-3; no definite D call. V lost 0 bases, J lost 4 bases, and 22 bases lay in between. CDR3 length equals 19 residues. The germline gives CDR1 SNHLY, CDR2 FYNNEI. CDR3 sequence reads: CASSEAHPDGETFGNTIYF. CDR3 in DNA: TGTGCCAGCAGTGAAGCGCATCCTGACGGAGAAACTTTCGGAAACACCATATATTTT.

The chain recombines TRBV25-1 with TRBJ2-7, with D hard to call. V gave up 6 bases and J gave up 0 bases, with 9 bases separating them. CDR3 size: 13 residues. The germline V gene has CDR1 MGHDK and CDR2 SYGVNS. The CDR3 coding sequence is TGTGCCAGCAGACAGAAAAGCTCCTACGAGCAGTACTTC. Encoded protein: CASRQKSSYEQYF.

The CDR3 reads CASSLEGLSETQYF. The CDR3 DNA reads TGTGCCAGCAGTTTAGAAGGGTTATCGGAGACCCAGTACTTC. The chain recombines TRBV28 with TRBJ2-5; the D is unclear. CDR3 length equals 14 residues. V dropped 2 bases and J dropped 5 bases, with 12 bases sitting between them. In germline, CDR1 is MDHEN, CDR2 SYDVKM. Using reference TRBV28 and TRBJ2-5 for the parts outside the CDR3, the full variable domain is DVKVTQSSRYLVKRTGEKVFLECVQDMDHENMFWYRQDPGLGLRLIYFSYDVKMKEKGDIPEGYSVSREKKERFSLILESASTNQTSMYLCASSLEGLSETQYFGPGTRLLVL.

The V and J genes are TRBV11-2 and TRBJ1-5, with a weak D call TRBD1 (5 bases). V was clipped by 2 bases and J by 6 bases, with 11 bases between them. This CDR3 contains 14 residues. CDR1 and CDR2 from the germline V gene are SGHAT and FQNNGV. CDR3 bases: TGTGCCAGCAGCTTATCGGGGGTTGGTCAGCCCCAGCATTTT. It is translated as CASSLSGVGQPQHF.

The V call is TRBV11-2, the J call TRBJ2-5, with 7 bases identical to TRBD1. This CDR3 has 15 residues. The V gene end was trimmed by 0 bases and the J gene end by 3 bases; junction bases not matched to a gene: 4. The germline V gene has CDR1 SGHAT and CDR2 FQNNGV. The CDR3 nucleotides are TGTGCCAGCAGCTTAGAGGCCAGGGGGAAAGAGACCCAGTACTTC. It is translated as CASSLEARGKETQYF.